These T cell receptor beta chains were read from a single sample in a study of cytomegalovirus exposure and HLA in healthy donors. Using immunoSEQ multiplex PCR, the repertoire was profiled, and TCRdb retains in-frame clones only, with some absent. The sample contains some 94,000 clones, around 77% of which appear only once. Material: PBMCs. These receptors were obtained from a man in his forties or fifties in good health and CMV-seronegative. Both conserved end residues are part of each CDR3. D genes are given only for firm matches. Clone sizes are given selectively: once, few, many, or a class where the clone is expanded.

TRBJ1-4,TRBD1,TRBV6-6,-,TGTGCCAGCTCTGGACAGGGAGAAGAAAAACTGTTTTTT,CASSGQGEEKLFF
TRBJ2-7,-,TRBV11-2,-,TGTGCCAGCAGCCACAGCAATCCCTCCTCCGAGCAGTACTTC,CASSHSNPSSEQYF
TRBJ2-1,TRBD2,TRBV4-1,-,TGCGCCAGCAGTTTAAGCGGGGGGGTGGGATACAATGAGCAGTTCTTC,CASSLSGGVGYNEQFF
TRBJ1-6,-,TRBV18,-,TGTGCCAGCTCACCAGGGGAGTCCTCCTATAATTCACCCCTCCACTTT,CASSPGESSYNSPLHF
TRBJ1-1,-,TRBV9,-,TGTGCCAGCAGCGTAGAGGGGGTGTCAAACGAAGCTTTCTTT,CASSVEGVSNEAFF
TRBJ1-6,TRBD1,TRBV7-2,once,TGTGCCAGCAGCTTAACCGCAGGGGGTTCACCCCTCCACTTT,CASSLTAGGSPLHF
TRBJ1-1,TRBD1,TRBV5-1,-,TGCGCCAGCAGCACGGACAGGGGGAATGAAGCTTTCTTT,CASSTDRGNEAFF
TRBJ2-7,TRBD1,TRBV30,-,TGTGCCTGGAGGGGACAGGGGACTTCCTACGAGCAGTACTTC,CAWRGQGTSYEQYF
TRBJ2-2,TRBD2,TRBV11-2,-,TGTGCCAGCAGCGCTCAACTAGCGACCGGGGAGCTGTTTTTT,CASSAQLATGELFF
TRBJ2-7,TRBD1,TRBV28,-,TGTGCCAGCAGTTCCGGACAGGCTAGCTCCTACGAGCAGTACTTC,CASSSGQASSYEQYF
TRBJ2-2,-,TRBV7-2,-,TGTGCCAGCAGCTTAGGTGGTCAAAGGGTGCGGGCCGGGGAGCTGTTTTTT,CASSLGGQRVRAGELFF
TRBJ1-3,-,TRBV28,-,TGTGCCAGCAGTTTTCAGGGCATTGGAAACACCATATATTTT,CASSFQGIGNTIYF
TRBJ2-3,-,TRBV19,-,TGTGCCAGTAGTATAGGCGGGAACTTAAATACGCAGTATTTT,CASSIGGNLNTQYF
TRBJ2-3,TRBD2,TRBV28,-,TGTGCCAGCAGCCCAGGTAGCGGGTGGACCACAGATACGCAGTATTTT,CASSPGSGWTTDTQYF
TRBJ2-1,-,TRBV9,few,TGTGCCAGCAGCCTAACGGGACAAGGCCTCTACAATGAGCAGTTCTTC,CASSLTGQGLYNEQFF
TRBJ2-5,TRBD2,TRBV5-6,-,TGTGCCAGCAACGGGGCTAGCGGGGGCCGTTGGGAGACCCAGTACTTC,CASNGASGGRWETQYF
TRBJ1-2,TRBD1,TRBV9,few,TGTGCCAGCAGCGTAGACAGGGGGCTTGGCTACACCTTC,CASSVDRGLGYTF
TRBJ2-7,-,TRBV27,few,TGTGCCAGCAGTCCGAACAGGGTATCCTACGAGCAGTACTTC,CASSPNRVSYEQYF
TRBJ2-7,TRBD1,TRBV10-3,-,TGTGCCATCAACCTCGGACAGGGGGCCGGCGAGCAGTACTTC,CAINLGQGAGEQYF
TRBJ1-5,TRBD1,TRBV6-5,-,TGTGCCAGCAGCCCGGGACAGGCGAGGGGACAGCCCCAGCATTTT,CASSPGQARGQPQHF
TRBJ2-1,-,TRBV10-2,-,TGCGCCAGCAGTGATACTAGGTACAATGAGCAGTTCTTC,CASSDTRYNEQFF
TRBJ1-5,-,TRBV19,-,TGTGCCAGTACCTCGACAGTACTTCTAAGGCCCCAGCATTTT,CASTSTVLLRPQHF
TRBJ2-3,-,TRBV28,-,TGTGCCAGCAGTTTACTATGGGATACGCAGTATTTT,CASSLLWDTQYF
TRBJ1-1,-,TRBV30,-,TGTGCCTGGAACAAGGGGGTCGTCACTGAAGCTTTCTTT,CAWNKGVVTEAFF
TRBJ1-2,TRBD1,TRBV5-4,few,TGTGCCAGCAGAAGGACAGGGGGGGCCGGAGGCTACACCTTC,CASRRTGGAGGYTF